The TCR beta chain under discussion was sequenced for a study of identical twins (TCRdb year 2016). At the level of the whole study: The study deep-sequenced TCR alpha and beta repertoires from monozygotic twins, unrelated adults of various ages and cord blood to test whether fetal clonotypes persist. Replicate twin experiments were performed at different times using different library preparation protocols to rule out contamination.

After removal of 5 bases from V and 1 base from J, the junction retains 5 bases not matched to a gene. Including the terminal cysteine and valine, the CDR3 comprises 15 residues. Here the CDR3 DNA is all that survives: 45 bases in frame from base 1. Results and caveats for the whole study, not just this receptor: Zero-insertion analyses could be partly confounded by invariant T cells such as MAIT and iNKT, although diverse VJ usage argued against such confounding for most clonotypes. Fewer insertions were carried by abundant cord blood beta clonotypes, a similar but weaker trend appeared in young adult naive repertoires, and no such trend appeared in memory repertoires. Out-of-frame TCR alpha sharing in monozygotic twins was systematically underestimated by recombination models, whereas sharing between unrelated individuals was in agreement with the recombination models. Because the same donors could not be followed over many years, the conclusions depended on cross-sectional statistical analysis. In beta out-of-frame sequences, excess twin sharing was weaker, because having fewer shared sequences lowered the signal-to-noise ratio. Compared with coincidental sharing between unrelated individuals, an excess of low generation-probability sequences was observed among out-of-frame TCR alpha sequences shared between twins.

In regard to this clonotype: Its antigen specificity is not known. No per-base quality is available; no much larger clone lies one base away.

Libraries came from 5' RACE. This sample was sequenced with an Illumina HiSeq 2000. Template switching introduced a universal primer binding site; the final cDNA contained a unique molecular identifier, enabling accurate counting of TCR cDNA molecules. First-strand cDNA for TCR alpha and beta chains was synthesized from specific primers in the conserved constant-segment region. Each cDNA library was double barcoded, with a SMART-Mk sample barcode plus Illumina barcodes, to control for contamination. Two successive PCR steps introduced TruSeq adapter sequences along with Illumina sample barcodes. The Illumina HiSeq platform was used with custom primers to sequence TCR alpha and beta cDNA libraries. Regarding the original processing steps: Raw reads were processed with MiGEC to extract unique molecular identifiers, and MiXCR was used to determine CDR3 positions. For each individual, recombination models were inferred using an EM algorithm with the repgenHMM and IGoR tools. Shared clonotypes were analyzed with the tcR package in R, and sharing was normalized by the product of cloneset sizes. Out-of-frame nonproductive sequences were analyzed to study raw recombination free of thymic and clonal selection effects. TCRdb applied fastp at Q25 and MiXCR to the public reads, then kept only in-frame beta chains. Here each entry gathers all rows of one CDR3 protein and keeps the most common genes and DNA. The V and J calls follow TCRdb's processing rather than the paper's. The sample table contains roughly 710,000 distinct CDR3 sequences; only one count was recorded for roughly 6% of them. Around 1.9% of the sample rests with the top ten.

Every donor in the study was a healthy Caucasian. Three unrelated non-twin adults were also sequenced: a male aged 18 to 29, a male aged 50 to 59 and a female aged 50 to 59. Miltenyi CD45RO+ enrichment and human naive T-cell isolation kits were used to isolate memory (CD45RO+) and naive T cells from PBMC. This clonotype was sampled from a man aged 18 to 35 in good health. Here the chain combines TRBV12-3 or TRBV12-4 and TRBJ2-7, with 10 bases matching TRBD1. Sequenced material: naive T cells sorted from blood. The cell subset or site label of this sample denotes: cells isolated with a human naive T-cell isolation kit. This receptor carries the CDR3 CASSTPGQGSYEQYV. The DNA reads TGTGCCAGCAGTACCCCGGGACAGGGGTCCTACGAGCAGTACGTC.